This record concerns one T cell receptor (beta chain) sequence. Antigen: not known. PRAID combined immunodeficiency and autoinflammation. Libraries were prepared by immunoSEQ multiplex PCR; TCRdb keeps only in-frame clonotypes and omits some of them. Here the sample spans tens of thousands of clones, 82% being singletons. This sample is drawn from a study of stem cell transplantation in POMP-related autoinflammatory disease. Study summary: Hypothesis: faulty thymoproteasomes impair CD8+ T-cell selection, skewing TRB repertoires.

CDR1 and CDR2 (germline): SGDLS, YYNGEE. Trimming cost V 0 bases and J 2 bases; bases outside gene matches: 11. The CDR3 is made up of 18 amino acids. Whole-study results and caveats: Patients with PRAID showed a restricted number of unique TRB V-J gene pairings.

The TCR comes from a human donor with POMP-related autoinflammation and immune dysregulation (PRAID). The sequencing here drew on CD4+ T cells from PBMCs, taken before stem cell transplantation. The chain combines TRBV9 with TRBJ2-3, with TRBD2 identical over 8 bases. CDR3 in DNA: TGTGCCAGCAGCGTAGGGTCTAGCGGGCTCTCCCCCACAGATACGCAGTATTTT. Encoded protein: CASSVGSSGLSPTDTQYF.